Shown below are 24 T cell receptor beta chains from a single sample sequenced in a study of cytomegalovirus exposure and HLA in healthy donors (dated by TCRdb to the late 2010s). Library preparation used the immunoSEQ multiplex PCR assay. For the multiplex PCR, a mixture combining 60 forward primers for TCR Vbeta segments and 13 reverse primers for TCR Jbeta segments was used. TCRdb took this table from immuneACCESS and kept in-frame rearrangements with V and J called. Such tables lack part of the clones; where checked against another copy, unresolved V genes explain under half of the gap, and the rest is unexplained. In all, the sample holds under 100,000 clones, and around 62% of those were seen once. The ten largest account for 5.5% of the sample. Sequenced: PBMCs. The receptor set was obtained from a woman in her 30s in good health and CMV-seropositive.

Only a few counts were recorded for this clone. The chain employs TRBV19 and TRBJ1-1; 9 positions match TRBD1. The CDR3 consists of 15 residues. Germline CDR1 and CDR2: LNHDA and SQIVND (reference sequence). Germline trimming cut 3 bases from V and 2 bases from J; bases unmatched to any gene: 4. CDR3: CASSIGTGPNTEAFF. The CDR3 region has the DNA TGTGCCAGTAGTATCGGGACAGGGCCAAACACTGAAGCTTTCTTT.

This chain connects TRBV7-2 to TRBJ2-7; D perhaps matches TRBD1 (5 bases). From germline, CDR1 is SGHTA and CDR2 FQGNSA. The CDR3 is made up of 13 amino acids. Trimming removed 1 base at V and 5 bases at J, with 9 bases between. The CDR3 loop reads CASSLGQPNEQYF. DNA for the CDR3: TGTGCCAGCAGCTTAGGACAGCCCAACGAGCAGTACTTC. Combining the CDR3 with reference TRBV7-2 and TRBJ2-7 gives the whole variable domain GAGVSQSPSNKVTEKGKDVELRCDPISGHTALYWYRQSLGQGLEFLIYFQGNSAPDKSGLPSDRFSAERTGGSVSTLTIQRTQQEDSAVYLCASSLGQPNEQYFGPGTRLTVT.

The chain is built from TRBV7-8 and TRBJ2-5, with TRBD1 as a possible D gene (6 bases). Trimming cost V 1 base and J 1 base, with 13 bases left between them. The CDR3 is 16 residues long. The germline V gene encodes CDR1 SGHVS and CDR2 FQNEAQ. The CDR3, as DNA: TGTGCCAGCAGCTTAGTTTTCGGACAGAGCCAAGAGACCCAGTACTTC. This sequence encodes CASSLVFGQSQETQYF.

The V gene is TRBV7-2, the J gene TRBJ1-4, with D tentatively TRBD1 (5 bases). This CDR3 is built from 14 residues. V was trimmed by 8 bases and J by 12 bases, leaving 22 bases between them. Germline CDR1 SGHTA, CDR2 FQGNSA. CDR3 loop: CASRPAGGKRELFF. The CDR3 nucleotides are TGTGCCAGCCGCCCAGCCGGGGGGAAAAGGGAACTGTTTTTT.

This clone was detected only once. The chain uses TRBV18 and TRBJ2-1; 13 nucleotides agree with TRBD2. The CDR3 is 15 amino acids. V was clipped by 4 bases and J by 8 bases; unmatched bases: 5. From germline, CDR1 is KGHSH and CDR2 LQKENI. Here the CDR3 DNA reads TGTGCCAGCTCACTCGGGACTAGCGGGGCCGATGAGCAGTTCTTC. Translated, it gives CASSLGTSGADEQFF.

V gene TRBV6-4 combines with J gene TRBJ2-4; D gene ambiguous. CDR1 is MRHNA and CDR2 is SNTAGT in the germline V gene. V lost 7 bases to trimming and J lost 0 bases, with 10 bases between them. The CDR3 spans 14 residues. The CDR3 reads CASISRLAKNIQYF. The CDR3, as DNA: TGTGCCAGCATTAGCCGACTAGCCAAAAACATTCAGTACTTC.

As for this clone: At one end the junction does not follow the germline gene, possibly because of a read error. The CDR3 protein is CASSQVTNYGYPF. The CDR3 coding sequence is TGCGCCAGCAGCCAAGTAACTAACTATGGCTACCCCTTC. The chain links TRBV4-3 to TRBJ1-2, with D hard to call. The CDR3 contains 13 residues. The V gene's germline CDR1 is LGHNA and CDR2 YSLEER.

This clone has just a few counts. CDR3 sequence reads: CASSLSPLAGGSYEQYF. The CDR3 coding sequence is TGTGCCAGCAGCTTATCCCCACTAGCGGGAGGGTCCTACGAGCAGTACTTC. This chain uses TRBV7-2 with TRBJ2-7; TRBD2 agrees at 13 bases. With 2 bases clipped from V and 1 base from J, the junction kept 5 bases outside the gene matches. Germline-derived CDR1 and CDR2 are SGHTA and FQGNSA. The CDR3 is 17 amino acids.

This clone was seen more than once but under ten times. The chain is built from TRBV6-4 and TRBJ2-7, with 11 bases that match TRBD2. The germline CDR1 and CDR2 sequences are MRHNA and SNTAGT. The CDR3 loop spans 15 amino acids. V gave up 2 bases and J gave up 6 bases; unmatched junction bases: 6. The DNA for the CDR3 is TGTGCCAGCAGTGACACGGCTAGCGGGGGGACCGAGCAGTACTTC. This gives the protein CASSDTASGGTEQYF.

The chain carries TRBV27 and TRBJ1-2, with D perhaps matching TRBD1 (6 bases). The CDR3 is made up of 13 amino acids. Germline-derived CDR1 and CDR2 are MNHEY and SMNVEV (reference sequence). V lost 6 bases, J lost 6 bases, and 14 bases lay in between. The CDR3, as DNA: TGTGCCAGCAGCGCGGGGGGCCCCCATGGCTACACCTTC. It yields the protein CASSAGGPHGYTF.

This CDR3 reads CASSLMRGGEAFF. CDR3 bases: TGTGCCAGCAGCTTAATGAGAGGCGGAGAAGCTTTCTTT. The chain joins TRBV11-1 to TRBJ1-1, with D uncertain. This CDR3 contains 13 residues. V was clipped by 2 bases and J by 8 bases, with 12 bases between them. The germline CDR1 and CDR2 sequences are SGHAT and FQDESV (reference sequence).

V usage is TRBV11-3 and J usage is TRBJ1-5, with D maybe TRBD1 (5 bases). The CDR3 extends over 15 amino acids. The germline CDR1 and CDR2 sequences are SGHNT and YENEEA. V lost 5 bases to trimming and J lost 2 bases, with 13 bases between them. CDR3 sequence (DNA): TGTGCCAGCAGCCCCGGGGGGATGGGCAATCAGCCCCAGCATTTT. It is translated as CASSPGGMGNQPQHF.

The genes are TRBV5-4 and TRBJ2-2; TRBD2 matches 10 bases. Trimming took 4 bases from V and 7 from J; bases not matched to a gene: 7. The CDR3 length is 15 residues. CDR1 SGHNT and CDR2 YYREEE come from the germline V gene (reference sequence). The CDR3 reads CASSPGTSVDGELFF. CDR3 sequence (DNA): TGTGCCAGCAGCCCCGGGACTAGCGTTGACGGGGAGCTGTTTTTT.

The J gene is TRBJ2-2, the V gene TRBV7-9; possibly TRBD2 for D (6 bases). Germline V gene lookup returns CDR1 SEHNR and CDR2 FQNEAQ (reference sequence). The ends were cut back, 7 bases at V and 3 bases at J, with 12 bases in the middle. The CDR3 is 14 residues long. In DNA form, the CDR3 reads TGTGCCAGCACCTTCGGGGGTTACACCGGGGAGCTGTTTTTT. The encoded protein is CASTFGGYTGELFF.

The CDR3 region has the DNA TGTGCCAGCAGGGAGACAGGGACCCCTGGAAACACCATATATTTT. Protein: CASRETGTPGNTIYF. The V gene is TRBV4-2, the J gene TRBJ1-3, with 7 bases matching TRBD1. The CDR3 is 15 amino acids. Germline loops: CDR1 LGHNA, CDR2 YNFKEQ. The V segment lost 6 bases and the J segment 2 bases; nucleotides outside the gene matches: 7.

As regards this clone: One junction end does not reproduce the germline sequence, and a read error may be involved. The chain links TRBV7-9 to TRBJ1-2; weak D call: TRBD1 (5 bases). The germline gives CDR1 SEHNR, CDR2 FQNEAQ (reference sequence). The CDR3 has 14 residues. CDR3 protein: CSSSYSSGLDGYTF. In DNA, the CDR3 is TGTTCCAGCAGCTACTCCTCAGGGTTGGATGGCTACACCTTC.

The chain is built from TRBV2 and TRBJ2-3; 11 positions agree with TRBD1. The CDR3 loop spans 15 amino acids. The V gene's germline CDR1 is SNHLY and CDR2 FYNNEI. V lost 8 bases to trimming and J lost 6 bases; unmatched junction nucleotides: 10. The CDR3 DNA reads TGTGCCAGCGGCCGGACAGGGGGCCTCCAGGATACGCAGTATTTT. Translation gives CASGRTGGLQDTQYF.

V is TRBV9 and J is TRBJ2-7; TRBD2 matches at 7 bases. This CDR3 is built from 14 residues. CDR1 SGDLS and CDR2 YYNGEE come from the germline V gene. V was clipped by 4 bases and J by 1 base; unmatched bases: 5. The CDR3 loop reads CASSPSGVSYEQYF. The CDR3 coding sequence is TGTGCCAGCAGCCCAAGCGGGGTTTCCTACGAGCAGTACTTC.

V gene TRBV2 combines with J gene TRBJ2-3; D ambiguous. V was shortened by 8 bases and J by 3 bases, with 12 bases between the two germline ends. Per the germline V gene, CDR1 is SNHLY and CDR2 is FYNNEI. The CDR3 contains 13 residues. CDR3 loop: CASSRQMTDTQYF. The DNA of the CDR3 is TGTGCCAGCTCAAGACAAATGACAGATACGCAGTATTTT.

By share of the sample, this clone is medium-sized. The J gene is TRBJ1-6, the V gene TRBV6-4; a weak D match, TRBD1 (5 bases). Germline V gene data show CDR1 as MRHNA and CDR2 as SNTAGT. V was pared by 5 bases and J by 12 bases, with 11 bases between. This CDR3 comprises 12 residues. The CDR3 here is CASSTPTEPLHF. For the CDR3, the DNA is TGTGCCAGCAGTACCCCGACAGAACCCCTCCACTTT.

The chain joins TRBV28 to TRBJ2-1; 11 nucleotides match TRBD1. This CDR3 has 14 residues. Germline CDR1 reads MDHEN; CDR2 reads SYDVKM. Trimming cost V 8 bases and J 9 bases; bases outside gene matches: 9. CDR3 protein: CASAGDRGYGEQFF. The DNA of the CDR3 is TGTGCCAGCGCCGGGGACAGGGGGTATGGTGAGCAGTTCTTC.

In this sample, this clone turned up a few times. CDR3 in amino acids: CATLDRGSGNTIYF. The CDR3 DNA reads TGTGCCACCTTGGACAGGGGCTCTGGAAACACCATATATTTT. The genes are TRBV2 and TRBJ1-3; 9 bases are a match to TRBD1. Germline values: CDR1 SNHLY, CDR2 FYNNEI. The V gene end was trimmed by 10 bases and the J gene end by 0 bases; junction bases not matched to a gene: 4. The CDR3 extends over 14 amino acids.

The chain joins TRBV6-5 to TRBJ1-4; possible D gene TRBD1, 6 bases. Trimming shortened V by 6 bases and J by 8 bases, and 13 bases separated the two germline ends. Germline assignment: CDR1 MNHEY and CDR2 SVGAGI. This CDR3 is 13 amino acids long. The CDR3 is CASRGGGREKLFF. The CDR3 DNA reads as TGTGCCAGCAGAGGGGGAGGGCGGGAAAAACTGTTTTTT.

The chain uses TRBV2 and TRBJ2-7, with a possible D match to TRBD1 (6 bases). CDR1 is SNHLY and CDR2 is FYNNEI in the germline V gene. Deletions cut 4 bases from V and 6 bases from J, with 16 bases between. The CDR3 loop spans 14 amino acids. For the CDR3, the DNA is TGTGCCAGCAGTGTCATCAAGGGGGTTCTCGAGCAGTACTTC. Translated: CASSVIKGVLEQYF.